This entry lists 16 T cell receptor beta chains sequenced from one sample in a study of Graves' ophthalmopathy and Graves' hyperthyroidism. Transcripts of RNA were the source for amplifying TCR beta CDR3 regions. Second-round multiplex PCR came after a first-round RT-PCR that employed HTBI primers. TCRdb re-called the multiplex PCR reads through MiXCR, storing one row per CDR3 protein. This table has just over 400,000 distinct CDR3 sequences, 21% appearing once. Specimen: peripheral blood. The receptors stem from a woman between 18 and 30 years old with stable Graves' hyperthyroidism.

This clonotype has only a few counts. This chain uses TRBV6-2 or TRBV6-3 with TRBJ2-3, with TRBD2 identical over 13 bases. J gave up 6 bases and V 6 bases, and 9 bases lay outside the gene matches. CDR3 size: 16 residues. Germline lookup yields CDR1 MNHEY and CDR2 SVGEGT. CDR3 amino acids: CASSPTGTSGTDTQYF. The DNA for the CDR3 is TGTGCCAGCAGCCCGACAGGGACTAGCGGGACGGATACGCAGTATTTT.

This clonotype has ten or more counts. V and J are TRBV6-2 or TRBV6-3 and TRBJ2-4; 10 bases line up with TRBD1. This CDR3 is 14 amino acids long. V lost 4 bases, J lost 6 bases, and 3 bases stayed unmatched. The germline V gene has CDR1 MNHEY and CDR2 SVGEGT. The CDR3 region is CASSWTGGLNIQYF. The CDR3 DNA reads as TGTGCCAGCAGTTGGACAGGGGGGTTAAACATTCAGTACTTC.

The CDR3 coding sequence is TGTGCCATCAGTACAGGGGACCCTTTGAGCTCCTATAATTCACCCCTCCACTTT. This encodes CAISTGDPLSSYNSPLHF. The chain carries TRBV10-3 and TRBJ1-6, with 7 bases fitting TRBD1. Trimming cost V 5 bases and J 0 bases; bases outside gene matches: 10. The germline V gene has CDR1 ENHRY and CDR2 SYGVKD. The CDR3 has 18 residues.

Comments on this clonotype: A much larger clone lies one base from this, so it may be a read error. The V call is TRBV6-1, the J call TRBJ2-5, with no clear D. The ends were cut back, 6 bases at V and 2 bases at J, with 7 bases in the middle. The length of the CDR3 is 12 residues. Germline CDR1 reads MNHNS; CDR2 reads SASEGT. The CDR3 bases are TGTGCCAGCAGGGACCGGCAAGAGACCCAGTACTTC. Translation gives CASRDRQETQYF.

This clonotype was seen repeatedly, ten times or more. V is TRBV30 and J is TRBJ2-5; 10 positions match TRBD2. V shed 2 bases and J 4 bases; nucleotides not matched to a gene: 4. The CDR3 covers 14 residues. CDR1 GTSNPN and CDR2 SVGIG come from the germline V gene (reference sequence). Here the CDR3 reads CAWSWTSGGETQYF. The CDR3 nucleotides read TGTGCCTGGAGTTGGACTAGCGGTGGAGAGACCCAGTACTTC.

This clonotype was picked up a small number of times. The chain is built from TRBV6-1 and TRBJ1-5; TRBD1 matches at 7 bases. Germline CDR1 MNHNS, CDR2 SASEGT. V trimming: 8 bases; J trimming: 5 bases; junction bases outside the gene matches: 6. The CDR3 covers 13 residues. This chain's CDR3 is CASAGQVYQPQHF. The CDR3 bases are TGTGCCAGCGCCGGACAGGTTTATCAGCCCCAGCATTTT.

This clonotype turned up a few times. This may stem from a read error, because a much larger clone lies one nucleotide away. This sequence joins TRBV20-1 and TRBJ2-2; no reliable D call. Germline lookup yields CDR1 DFQATT and CDR2 SNEGSKA (reference sequence). The CDR3 is 15 residues long. V lost 1 base and J lost 1, with 10 bases in between. As DNA, the CDR3 is TGCAGTGCTAGAGGGACGGGCGGGAACACCGGGGAGCTGTTTTTT. Amino acid sequence: CSARGTGGNTGELFF.

This clonotype was counted only a few times. The chain has TRBV5-6 and TRBJ1-2; 9 nucleotides align to TRBD1. The CDR3 length is 17 residues. V shed 7 bases, J shed 4 bases, and the junction held 17 bases outside the gene matches. CDR1 is SGHDT and CDR2 is YYEEEE in the germline V gene. The CDR3 region is CASVLGTGRTGSYGYTF. The DNA for the CDR3 is TGTGCCAGCGTTTTGGGGACAGGGAGAACGGGGAGCTATGGCTACACCTTC.

The chain carries TRBV6-5 and TRBJ1-5, with TRBD1 identical over 9 bases. V was pared by 0 bases and J by 7 bases, with 4 bases of the junction left unmatched. The CDR3 consists of 15 residues. Germline V gives CDR1 MNHEY, CDR2 SVGAGI. CDR3: CASSYSKTGGQPQHF. The CDR3 DNA sequence: TGTGCCAGCAGTTACTCTAAGACAGGGGGACAGCCCCAGCATTTT.

This clonotype occurred many times. The chain joins TRBV12-3 or TRBV12-4 to TRBJ2-7, with 12 nucleotides matching TRBD2. CDR3 length: 14 residues. With 6 bases clipped from V and 4 bases from J, the junction kept 4 bases outside the gene matches. The DNA of the CDR3 is TGTGCCAGCAGCTTGACTAGCGGGAGATACGAGCAGTACTTC. Protein product: CASSLTSGRYEQYF.

This clonotype was recorded many times. The chain combines TRBV6-5 with TRBJ1-1; 9 bases align to TRBD1. The CDR3 runs 15 residues. J gave up 4 bases and V 4 bases, and 7 bases lay outside the gene matches. Germline V gives CDR1 MNHEY, CDR2 SVGAGI. This CDR3 reads CASSSPGTGSTEAFF. The CDR3 bases are TGTGCCAGCAGTTCCCCCGGGACAGGGAGCACTGAAGCTTTCTTT.

This clonotype was found many times. The rearrangement joins TRBV6-2 or TRBV6-3 to TRBJ1-1; D unresolved. The CDR3 length is 14 residues. The V and J ends lost 2 bases and 4 bases respectively, with 11 bases between them. Looked up from germline, CDR1 is MNHEY and CDR2 is SVGEGT. CDR3 sequence: CASSYGVEVTEAFF. Written as DNA, the CDR3 is TGTGCCAGCAGTTACGGGGTAGAGGTCACTGAAGCTTTCTTT.

This clonotype has at least ten counts. The chain links TRBV7-3 to TRBJ2-6; possibly TRBD1 or TRBD2 for D (5 bases each). The CDR3 totals 19 residues. V was shortened by 1 base and J by 0 bases, with 16 bases between the two germline ends. Germline V CDR1 and CDR2: SGHTA, FQGTGA. The CDR3: CASSLRGSSASSGANVLTF. The CDR3 DNA reads as TGTGCCAGCAGCTTAAGGGGGAGTAGCGCTAGCTCTGGGGCCAACGTCCTGACTTTC. The whole variable domain, filled in from reference TRBV7-3 and TRBJ2-6, reads GAGVSQTPSNKVTEKGKYVELRCDPISGHTALYWYRQSLGQGPEFLIYFQGTGAADDSGLPNDRFFAVRPEGSVSTLKIQRTERGDSAVYLCASSLRGSSASSGANVLTFGAGSRLTVL.

The chain uses TRBV7-2 and TRBJ2-4; the match to TRBD2 covers 10 bases. CDR3 length: 16 amino acids. Per the germline V gene, CDR1 is SGHTA and CDR2 is FQGNSA. The trim removed 6 bases at V and 0 bases at J, leaving 5 bases unmatched. The CDR3 region is CASSSSGGGAKNIQYF. CDR3 DNA: TGTGCCAGCAGTTCTAGCGGGGGAGGAGCCAAAAACATTCAGTACTTC.

The chain has TRBV27 and TRBJ1-1, with a weak D call TRBD1 (5 bases). The germline V gene has CDR1 MNHEY and CDR2 SMNVEV (reference sequence). V was cut by 2 bases and J by 5 bases, with 24 bases left in between. The CDR3 runs 18 residues. The CDR3 spells CASSLGVGVLGGGTEAFF. In DNA, the CDR3 is TGTGCCAGCAGTTTAGGGGTTGGGGTCCTCGGGGGAGGAACTGAAGCTTTCTTT.

This clonotype has ten or more counts. A much bigger clone sits one base away, suggesting this may be a read error. The V gene is TRBV7-2, the J gene TRBJ1-2; D possibly corresponds to TRBD1 (5 bases). V shed 5 bases and J shed 1 base, with 8 bases lying between them. This CDR3 region has 13 residues. Germline V gives CDR1 SGHTA, CDR2 FQGNSA. The CDR3 DNA follows: TGTGCCAGCAGCCCGGACATTAACTATGGCTACACCTTC. Its protein is CASSPDINYGYTF. Variable domain in full (rest from reference TRBV7-2 and TRBJ1-2): GAGVSQSPSNKVTEKGKDVELRCDPISGHTALYWYRQSLGQGLEFLIYFQGNSAPDKSGLPSDRFSAERTGGSVSTLTIQRTQQEDSAVYLCASSPDINYGYTFGSGTRLTVV.